One and the same sample provided the 11 T cell receptor beta chains below, sequenced in a study of cytomegalovirus exposure and HLA in healthy donors. The method was immunoSEQ multiplex PCR; TCRdb's version includes in-frame clones alone and lacks a portion of them. The sample contains around 120,000 clones, around 85% of which appear only once. Source material: PBMCs. The source of these receptors is a man aged 18 to 30 in good health and CMV-seropositive.

V is TRBV27 and J is TRBJ2-1, with D perhaps TRBD1 (6 bases). V shed 4 bases and J shed 6 bases, with 10 bases lying between them. This CDR3 comprises 13 residues. Germline lookup yields CDR1 MNHEY and CDR2 SMNVEV (reference sequence). This chain's CDR3 is CASSSLQGNEQFF. The CDR3 nucleotides read TGTGCCAGCAGTTCTTTACAGGGCAATGAGCAGTTCTTC.

This clone appeared once. The J gene is TRBJ2-2, the V gene TRBV19; TRBD1 matches at 8 bases. V shed 8 bases and J 0 bases; nucleotides not matched to a gene: 2. Germline V gene sequence: CDR1 LNHDA, CDR2 SQIVND (reference sequence). CDR3 size: 14 residues. The CDR3 DNA reads as TGTGCCAGTCGGGACAGGCCGAACACCGGGGAGCTGTTTTTT. It specifies CASRDRPNTGELFF.

The chain has TRBV4-3 and TRBJ2-5; D remains ambiguous. The CDR3 contains 14 residues. Per germline, CDR1 LGHNA and CDR2 YSLEER. V lost 0 bases and J lost 6, with 11 bases in between. The CDR3 region has the DNA TGCGCCAGCAGCCAAGACCCGTCTATTAAGACCCAGTACTTC. This translates into CASSQDPSIKTQYF.

The CDR3 sequence: CASSAGTAAYEQYF. DNA of the CDR3: TGTGCCAGCAGCGCGGGGACAGCAGCCTACGAGCAGTACTTC. The V and J genes are TRBV13 and TRBJ2-7; weak D call: TRBD1 (7 bases). Germline V gene data show CDR1 as PRHDT and CDR2 as FYEKMQ (reference sequence). This CDR3 has 14 amino acids. Trimming stripped 5 bases from V and 2 bases from J, with 13 bases between. The whole variable domain, remainder taken from reference TRBV13 and TRBJ2-7, is AAGVIQSPRHLIKEKRETATLKCYPIPRHDTVYWYQQGPGQDPQFLISFYEKMQSDKGSIPDRFSAQQFSDYHSELNMSSLELGDSALYFCASSAGTAAYEQYFGPGTRLTVT.

CDR3 region: CASTGGTVNSPLHF. DNA of the CDR3: TGCGCCAGCACGGGGGGGACAGTGAATTCACCCCTCCACTTT. This chain connects TRBV10-2 to TRBJ1-6; 7 bases line up with TRBD1. With 7 bases clipped from V and 7 bases from J, the junction kept 7 bases outside the gene matches. Looked up from germline, CDR1 is WSHSY and CDR2 is SAAADI. The CDR3 contains 14 residues.

The V and J genes are TRBV25-1 and TRBJ1-4; 8 positions match TRBD1. The CDR3 length is 15 residues. In germline, CDR1 is MGHDK, CDR2 SYGVNS. J was trimmed by 6 bases and V by 1 base; bases with no gene match: 4. The CDR3 nucleotides are TGTGCCAGCAGTGAATCGGTACAGGGGGATGAAAAACTGTTTTTT. Its translation is CASSESVQGDEKLFF.

The V call is TRBV6-5, the J call TRBJ2-2; TRBD1 matches 8 bases. Germline CDR1 MNHEY, CDR2 SVGAGI. V was clipped by 5 bases and J by 4 bases; unmatched bases: 6. The CDR3 extends over 15 amino acids. The CDR3: CASSPTGVATGELFF. CDR3 bases: TGTGCCAGCAGTCCGACAGGGGTGGCCACCGGGGAGCTGTTTTTT.

V gene TRBV4-1 combines with J gene TRBJ2-6; D is perhaps TRBD1 (6 bases). Germline CDR1 and CDR2: MGHRA and YSYEKL. This CDR3 is built from 16 residues. V was clipped by 4 bases and J by 0 bases, with 10 bases between them. The CDR3: CASSRTGYSGANVLTF. The CDR3 DNA reads TGCGCCAGCAGCCGAACAGGGTACTCTGGGGCCAACGTCCTGACTTTC.

The J gene is TRBJ2-1, the V gene TRBV4-2, with 16 positions matching TRBD2. Unmatched junction bases numbered 10, after V lost 4 bases and J lost 7 bases. The CDR3 consists of 18 residues. CDR1 LGHNA and CDR2 YNFKEQ come from the germline V gene. The CDR3 DNA is TGTGCCAGCAGCCTTCTCGCAGGGACTAGCGGGGGGGCTAATGAGCAGTTCTTC. Translated: CASSLLAGTSGGANEQFF.

The chain uses TRBV29-1 and TRBJ2-7; D is perhaps TRBD1 (6 bases). Per germline, CDR1 SQVTM and CDR2 ANQGSEA. The V end lost 7 bases, the J end lost 7 bases, and 17 bases lay between the germline ends. The CDR3 is made up of 12 amino acids. In DNA, the CDR3 is TGCAGCGGGGGATTCCAGGGGCGGGAGCAGTACTTC. This encodes CSGGFQGREQYF.

CDR3 residues: CASSLYHQTGGDEKLFF. CDR3 nucleotides: TGCGCCAGCAGCTTGTACCACCAGACAGGGGGGGATGAAAAACTGTTTTTT. The rearrangement uses TRBV5-1 and TRBJ1-4; TRBD1 aligns across 9 bases. The CDR3 extends over 17 amino acids. Trimming removed 1 base from V and 6 bases from J; junction bases left unmatched: 10. Per germline, CDR1 SGHRS and CDR2 YFSETQ.